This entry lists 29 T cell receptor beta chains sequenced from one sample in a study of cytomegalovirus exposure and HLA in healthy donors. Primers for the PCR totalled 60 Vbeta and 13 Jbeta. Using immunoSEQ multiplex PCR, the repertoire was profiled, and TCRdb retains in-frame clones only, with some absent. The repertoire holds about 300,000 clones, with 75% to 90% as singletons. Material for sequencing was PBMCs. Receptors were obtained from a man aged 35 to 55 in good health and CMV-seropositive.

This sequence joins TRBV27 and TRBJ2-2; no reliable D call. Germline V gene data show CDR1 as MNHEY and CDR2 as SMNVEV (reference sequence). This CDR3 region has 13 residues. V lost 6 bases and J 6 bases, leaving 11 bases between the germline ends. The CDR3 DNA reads TGTGCCAGCAGGTTGTCTCCCCCCGGGGAGCTGTTTTTT. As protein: CASRLSPPGELFF.

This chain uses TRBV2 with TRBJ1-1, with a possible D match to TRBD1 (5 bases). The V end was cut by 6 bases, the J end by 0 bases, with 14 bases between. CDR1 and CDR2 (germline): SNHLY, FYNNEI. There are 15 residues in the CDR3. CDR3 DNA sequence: TGTGCCAGCAGGCCAAGACAGACCATGAACACTGAAGCTTTCTTT. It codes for CASRPRQTMNTEAFF.

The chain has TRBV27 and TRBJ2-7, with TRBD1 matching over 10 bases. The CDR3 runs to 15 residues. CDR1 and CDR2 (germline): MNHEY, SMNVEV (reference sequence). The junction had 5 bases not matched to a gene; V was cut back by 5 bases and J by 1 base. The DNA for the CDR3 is TGTGCCAGCAGTCGCCTGGGACAGGGGTCCTACGAGCAGTACTTC. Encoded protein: CASSRLGQGSYEQYF.

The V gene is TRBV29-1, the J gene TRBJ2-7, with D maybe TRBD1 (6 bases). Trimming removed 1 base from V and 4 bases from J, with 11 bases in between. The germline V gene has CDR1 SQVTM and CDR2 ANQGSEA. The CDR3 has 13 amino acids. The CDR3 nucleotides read TGCAGCGTTGAAGTCGCGGACAGTTACGAGCAGTACTTC. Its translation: CSVEVADSYEQYF.

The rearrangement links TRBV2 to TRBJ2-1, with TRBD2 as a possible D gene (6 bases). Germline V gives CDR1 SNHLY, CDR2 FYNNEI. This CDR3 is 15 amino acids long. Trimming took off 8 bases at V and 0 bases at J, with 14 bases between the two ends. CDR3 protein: CASRAGGSSYNEQFF. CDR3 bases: TGTGCCAGCCGGGCTGGAGGGAGCTCCTACAATGAGCAGTTCTTC.

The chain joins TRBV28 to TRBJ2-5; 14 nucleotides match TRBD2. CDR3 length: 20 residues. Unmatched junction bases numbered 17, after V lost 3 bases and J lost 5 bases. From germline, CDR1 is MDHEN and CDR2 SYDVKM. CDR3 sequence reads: CASSFIFDAGTSGSSETQYF. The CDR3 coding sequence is TGTGCCAGCAGTTTTATCTTCGATGCCGGGACTAGCGGGAGTTCGGAGACCCAGTACTTC. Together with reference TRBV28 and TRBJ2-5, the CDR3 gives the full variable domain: DVKVTQSSRYLVKRTGEKVFLECVQDMDHENMFWYRQDPGLGLRLIYFSYDVKMKEKGDIPEGYSVSREKKERFSLILESASTNQTSMYLCASSFIFDAGTSGSSETQYFGPGTRLLVL.

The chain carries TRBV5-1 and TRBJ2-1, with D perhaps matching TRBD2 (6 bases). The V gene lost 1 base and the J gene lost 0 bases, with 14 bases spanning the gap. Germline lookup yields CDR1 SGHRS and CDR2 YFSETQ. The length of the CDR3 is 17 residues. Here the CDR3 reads CASSLSGGKSSYNEQFF. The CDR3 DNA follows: TGCGCCAGCAGCTTGTCGGGCGGGAAGAGCTCCTACAATGAGCAGTTCTTC. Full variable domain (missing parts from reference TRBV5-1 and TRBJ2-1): KAGVTQTPRYLIKTRGQQVTLSCSPISGHRSVSWYQQTPGQGLQFLFEYFSETQRNKGNFPGRFSGRQFSNSRSEMNVSTLELGDSALYLCASSLSGGKSSYNEQFFGPGTRLTVL.

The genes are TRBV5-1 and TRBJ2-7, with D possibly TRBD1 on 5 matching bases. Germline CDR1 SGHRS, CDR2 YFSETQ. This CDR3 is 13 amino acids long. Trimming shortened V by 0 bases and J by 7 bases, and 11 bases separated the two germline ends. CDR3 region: CASSLESGQEQYF. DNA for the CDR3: TGCGCCAGCAGCTTGGAGTCAGGGCAAGAGCAGTACTTC.

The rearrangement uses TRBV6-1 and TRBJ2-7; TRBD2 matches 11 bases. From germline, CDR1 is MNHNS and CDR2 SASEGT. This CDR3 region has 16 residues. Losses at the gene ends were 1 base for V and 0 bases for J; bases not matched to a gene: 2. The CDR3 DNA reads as TGTGCCAGCAGTGAAGTACTAGCGGGGGACTCCTACGAGCAGTACTTC. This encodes CASSEVLAGDSYEQYF.

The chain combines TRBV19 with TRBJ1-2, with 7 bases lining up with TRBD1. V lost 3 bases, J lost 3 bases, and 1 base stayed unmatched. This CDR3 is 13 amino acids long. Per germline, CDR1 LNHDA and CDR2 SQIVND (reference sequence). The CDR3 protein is CASSIDRDYGYTF. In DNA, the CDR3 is TGTGCCAGTAGTATTGACAGGGACTATGGCTACACCTTC.

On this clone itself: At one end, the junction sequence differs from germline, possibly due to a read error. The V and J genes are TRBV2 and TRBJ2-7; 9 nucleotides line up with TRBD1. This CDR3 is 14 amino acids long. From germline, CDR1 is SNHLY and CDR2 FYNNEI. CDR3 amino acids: CASSGGQGSHEQYF. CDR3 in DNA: TGTGCCAGCAGCGGGGGACAGGGCTCCCACGAGCAGTACTTC.

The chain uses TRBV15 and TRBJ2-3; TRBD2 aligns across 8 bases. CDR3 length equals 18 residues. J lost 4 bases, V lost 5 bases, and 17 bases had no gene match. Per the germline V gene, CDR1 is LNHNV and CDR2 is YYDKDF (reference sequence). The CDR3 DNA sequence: TGTGCCACCAGCCGCAAAGGGGGGAGACTAGCGTCCGCAGATACGCAGTATTTT. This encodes CATSRKGGRLASADTQYF.

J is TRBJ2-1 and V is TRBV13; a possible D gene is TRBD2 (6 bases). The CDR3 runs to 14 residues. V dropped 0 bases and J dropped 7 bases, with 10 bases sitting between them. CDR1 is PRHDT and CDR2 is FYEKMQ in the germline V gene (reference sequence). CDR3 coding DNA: TGTGCCAGCAGCTTAGGGGGTGGGAGGAATGAGCAGTTCTTC. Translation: CASSLGGGRNEQFF. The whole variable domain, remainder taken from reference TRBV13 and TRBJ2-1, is AAGVIQSPRHLIKEKRETATLKCYPIPRHDTVYWYQQGPGQDPQFLISFYEKMQSDKGSIPDRFSAQQFSDYHSELNMSSLELGDSALYFCASSLGGGRNEQFFGPGTRLTVL.

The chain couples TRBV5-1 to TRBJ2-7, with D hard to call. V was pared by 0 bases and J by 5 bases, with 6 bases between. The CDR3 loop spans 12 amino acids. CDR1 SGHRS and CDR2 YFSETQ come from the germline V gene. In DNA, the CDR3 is TGCGCCAGCAGCTTGGGCAGTAACGAGCAGTACTTC. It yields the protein CASSLGSNEQYF.

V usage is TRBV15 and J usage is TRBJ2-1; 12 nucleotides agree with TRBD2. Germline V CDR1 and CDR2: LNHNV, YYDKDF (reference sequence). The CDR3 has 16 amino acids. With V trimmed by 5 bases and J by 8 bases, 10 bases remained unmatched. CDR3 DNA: TGTGCCACCAGCGTTCCTAGCGGGAGGGCCTCGGATGAGCAGTTCTTC. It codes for CATSVPSGRASDEQFF.

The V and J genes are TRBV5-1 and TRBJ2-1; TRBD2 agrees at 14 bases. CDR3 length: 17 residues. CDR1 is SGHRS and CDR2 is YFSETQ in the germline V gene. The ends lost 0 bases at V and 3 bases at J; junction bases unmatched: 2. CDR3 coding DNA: TGCGCCAGCAGCTTGGGGACTAGCGGGAGGTACTACAATGAGCAGTTCTTC. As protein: CASSLGTSGRYYNEQFF.

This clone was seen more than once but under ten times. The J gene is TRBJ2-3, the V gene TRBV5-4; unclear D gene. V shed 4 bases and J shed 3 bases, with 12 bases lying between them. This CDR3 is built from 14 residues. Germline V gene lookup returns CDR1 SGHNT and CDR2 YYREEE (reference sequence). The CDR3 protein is CASSPEEWTDTQYF. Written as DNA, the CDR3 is TGTGCCAGCAGCCCCGAGGAGTGGACAGATACGCAGTATTTT.

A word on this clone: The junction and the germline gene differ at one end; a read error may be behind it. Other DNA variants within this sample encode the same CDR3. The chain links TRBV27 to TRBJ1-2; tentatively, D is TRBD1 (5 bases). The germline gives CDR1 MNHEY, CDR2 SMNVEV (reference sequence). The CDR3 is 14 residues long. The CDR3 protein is CASSPLTANYGYTF. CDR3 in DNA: TGTGCTAGCAGTCCTCTGACAGCTAACTATGGCTACACCTTC.

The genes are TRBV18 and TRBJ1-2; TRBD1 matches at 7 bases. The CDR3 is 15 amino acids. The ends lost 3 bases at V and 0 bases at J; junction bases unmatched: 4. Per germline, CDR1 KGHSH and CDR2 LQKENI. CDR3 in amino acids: CASSPRDRANYGYTF. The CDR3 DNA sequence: TGTGCCAGCTCACCCCGGGACAGAGCTAACTATGGCTACACCTTC.

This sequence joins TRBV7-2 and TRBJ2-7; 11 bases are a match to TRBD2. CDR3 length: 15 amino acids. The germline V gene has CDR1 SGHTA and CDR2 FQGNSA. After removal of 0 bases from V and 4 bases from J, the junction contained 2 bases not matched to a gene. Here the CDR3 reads CASSLAGTSGYEQYF. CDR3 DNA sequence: TGTGCCAGCAGCTTAGCCGGGACTAGCGGTTACGAGCAGTACTTC.

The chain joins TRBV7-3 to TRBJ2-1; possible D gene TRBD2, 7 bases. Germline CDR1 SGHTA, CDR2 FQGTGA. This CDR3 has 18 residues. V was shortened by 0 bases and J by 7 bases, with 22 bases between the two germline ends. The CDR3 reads CASSLTVGASGQKNEQFF. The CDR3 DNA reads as TGTGCCAGCAGCTTAACTGTAGGGGCTAGCGGACAGAAAAATGAGCAGTTCTTC.

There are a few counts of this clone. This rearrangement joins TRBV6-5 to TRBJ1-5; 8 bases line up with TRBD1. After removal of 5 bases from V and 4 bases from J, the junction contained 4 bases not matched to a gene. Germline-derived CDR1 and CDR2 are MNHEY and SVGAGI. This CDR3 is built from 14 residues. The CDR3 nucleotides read TGTGCCAGCAGTCCTCGGACAGGGAATCAGCCCCAGCATTTT. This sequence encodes CASSPRTGNQPQHF.

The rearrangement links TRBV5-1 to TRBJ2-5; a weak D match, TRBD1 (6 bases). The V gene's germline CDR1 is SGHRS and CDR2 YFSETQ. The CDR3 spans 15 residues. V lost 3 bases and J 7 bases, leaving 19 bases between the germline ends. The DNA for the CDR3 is TGCGCCAGCAGCTCAACCGGGGACACCCTAATGACCCAGTACTTC. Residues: CASSSTGDTLMTQYF.

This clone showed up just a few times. The CDR3 coding sequence is TGTGCCAACGTTCAGGACAGGGAAGGTGAAAAACTGTTTTTT. Residues: CANVQDREGEKLFF. This chain connects TRBV6-6 to TRBJ1-4; 8 nucleotides align to TRBD1. Germline assignment: CDR1 MNHNY and CDR2 SVGAGI (reference sequence). The CDR3 loop spans 14 amino acids. V was clipped by 10 bases and J by 7 bases; unmatched bases: 11.

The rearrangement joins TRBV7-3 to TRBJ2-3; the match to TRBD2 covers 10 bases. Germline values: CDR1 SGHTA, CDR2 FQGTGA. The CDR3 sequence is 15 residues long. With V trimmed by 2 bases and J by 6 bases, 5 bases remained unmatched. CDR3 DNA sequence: TGTGCCAGCAGCTTAGGTAGCGGGAGGTGGGATACGCAGTATTTT. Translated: CASSLGSGRWDTQYF.

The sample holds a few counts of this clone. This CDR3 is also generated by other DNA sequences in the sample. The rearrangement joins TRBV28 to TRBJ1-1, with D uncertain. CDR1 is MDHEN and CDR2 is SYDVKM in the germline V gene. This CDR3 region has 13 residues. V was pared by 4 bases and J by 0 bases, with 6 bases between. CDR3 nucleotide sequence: TGTGCCAGCAGTTCGGACTTGAACACTGAAGCTTTCTTT. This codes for CASSSDLNTEAFF.

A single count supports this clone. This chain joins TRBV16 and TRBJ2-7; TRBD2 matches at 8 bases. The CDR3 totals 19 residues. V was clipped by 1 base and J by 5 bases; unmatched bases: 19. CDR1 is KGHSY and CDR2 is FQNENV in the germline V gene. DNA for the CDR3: TGTGCCAGCAGCCAATTTGGGGCCCGGAAGAGCGGGAGTAAGGACGAGCAGTACTTC. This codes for CASSQFGARKSGSKDEQYF. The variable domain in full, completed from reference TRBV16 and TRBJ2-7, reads GEEVAQTPKHLVRGEGQKAKLYCAPIKGHSYVFWYQQVLKNEFKFLISFQNENVFDETGMPKERFSAKCLPNSPCSLEIQATKLEDSAVYFCASSQFGARKSGSKDEQYFGPGTRLTVT.

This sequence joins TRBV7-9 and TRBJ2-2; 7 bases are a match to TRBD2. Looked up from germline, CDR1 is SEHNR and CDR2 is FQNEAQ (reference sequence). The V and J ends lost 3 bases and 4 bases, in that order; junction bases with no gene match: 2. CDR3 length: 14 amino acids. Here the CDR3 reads CASSFGTTTGELFF. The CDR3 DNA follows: TGTGCCAGCAGCTTTGGGACTACCACCGGGGAGCTGTTTTTT.

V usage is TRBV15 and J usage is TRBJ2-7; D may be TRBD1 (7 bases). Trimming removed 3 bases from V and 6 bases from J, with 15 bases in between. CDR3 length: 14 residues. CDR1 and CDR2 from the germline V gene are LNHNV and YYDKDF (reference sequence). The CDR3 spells CATSRGRGDREQYF. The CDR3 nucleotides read TGTGCCACCAGCAGGGGCAGGGGGGATCGCGAGCAGTACTTC.